The rows below give T cell receptor beta chains drawn from one sample of a study of T-cell reconstitution after alpha-beta-depleted transplantation in children. TCRdb re-analysed the PCR reads in MiXCR, keeping a single row per CDR3 protein. The sample lists a few hundred thousand distinct CDR3 sequences, roughly 11% occurring once. This specimen was PBMCs, taken before TCRalphabeta/CD19-depleted stem cell transplant. The receptors derive from a child under two years old with acute myeloid leukemia, due to receive a stem cell transplant. Each CDR3 is given with its conserved first and last residue. A D gene is named only where the DNA matches it firmly. Some rows have no size entry. The others give once, few or many, or a class for an expanded clone.

clone size: many
D gene: .
CDR3 length: 16
J gene: TRBJ1-4
V gene: TRBV28
CDR3 DNA: TGTGCCAGCAGTTTCCCTATCGCGCTGTCTGGTGAAAAACTGTTTTTT
CDR3 protein: CASSFPIALSGEKLFF

clone size: many
D gene: .
CDR3 length: 14
J gene: TRBJ2-3
V gene: TRBV7-2
CDR3 DNA: TGTGCCAGCAGCCGCCGCCTGGGCACAGATACGCAGTATTTT
CDR3 protein: CASSRRLGTDTQYF

clone size: .
D gene: TRBD2
CDR3 length: 17
J gene: TRBJ2-5
V gene: TRBV3-1
CDR3 DNA: TGTGCCAGCAGTCAACGGGACTACCGGCGCCCCCAAGAGACCCAGTACTTC
CDR3 protein: CASSQRDYRRPQETQYF

clone size: many
D gene: TRBD2
CDR3 length: 15
J gene: TRBJ2-5
V gene: TRBV5-1
CDR3 DNA: TGCGCCAGCAGCAAGGGCGGGGGGTTTCAAGAGACCCAGTACTTC
CDR3 protein: CASSKGGGFQETQYF

clone size: few
D gene: .
CDR3 length: 15
J gene: TRBJ2-2
V gene: TRBV5-1
CDR3 DNA: TGCGCCAGCAGCTTTGCGGCCGGGAACACCGGGGAGCTGTTTTTT
CDR3 protein: CASSFAAGNTGELFF

clone size: many
D gene: .
CDR3 length: 14
J gene: TRBJ2-7
V gene: TRBV7-9
CDR3 DNA: TGTGCCAGCAGCCCCTGGGACACCATGGACGAGCAGTACTTC
CDR3 protein: CASSPWDTMDEQYF

clone size: many
D gene: .
CDR3 length: 12
J gene: TRBJ2-3
V gene: TRBV20-1
CDR3 DNA: TGCAGTGCTAAGGTCAACACAGATACGCAGTATTTT
CDR3 protein: CSAKVNTDTQYF

clone size: .
D gene: .
CDR3 length: 16
J gene: TRBJ1-2
V gene: TRBV15
CDR3 DNA: TGTGCCACCAGCAGAGGGCCCGGAGGAACCGACTATGGCTACACCTTC
CDR3 protein: CATSRGPGGTDYGYTF

clone size: .
D gene: .
CDR3 length: 21
J gene: TRBJ2-6
V gene: TRBV4-1
CDR3 DNA: TGCGCCAGCAGCCAAGAGCGTCCTGGGGCAGGAGTCGGTCTGGGGGCCAACGTCCTGACTTTC
CDR3 protein: CASSQERPGAGVGLGANVLTF

clone size: many
D gene: .
CDR3 length: 14
J gene: TRBJ2-7
V gene: TRBV29-1
CDR3 DNA: TGCAGCGTGATACCGGAAGGTCGCGGCGACGAGCAGTACTTC
CDR3 protein: CSVIPEGRGDEQYF

clone size: many
D gene: TRBD2
CDR3 length: 15
J gene: TRBJ2-3
V gene: TRBV12-3/TRBV12-4
CDR3 DNA: TGTGCCAGCAGCTCCGGGGTAGCGGGAGAAGGGACGCAGTATTTT
CDR3 protein: CASSSGVAGEGTQYF

clone size: many
D gene: TRBD1
CDR3 length: 13
J gene: TRBJ1-1
V gene: TRBV30
CDR3 DNA: TGTGCCTGGAGTGTACAGGGGGACACTGAAGCTTTCTTT
CDR3 protein: CAWSVQGDTEAFF

clone size: many
D gene: .
CDR3 length: 15
J gene: TRBJ1-2
V gene: TRBV2
CDR3 DNA: TGTGCCAGCAGTGTTTATGGGGTGGCTAACTATGGCTACACCTTC
CDR3 protein: CASSVYGVANYGYTF

clone size: many
D gene: .
CDR3 length: 14
J gene: TRBJ2-7
V gene: TRBV11-2
CDR3 DNA: TGTGCCAGCAGCCCTCCGATGGGTGTCTACGAGCAGTACTTC
CDR3 protein: CASSPPMGVYEQYF

clone size: many
D gene: .
CDR3 length: 13
J gene: TRBJ1-1
V gene: TRBV12-3/TRBV12-4
CDR3 DNA: TGTGCCAGCAGTTTTGCGGCAAGCACTGAAGCTTTCTTT
CDR3 protein: CASSFAASTEAFF

clone size: many
D gene: TRBD2
CDR3 length: 14
J gene: TRBJ2-5
V gene: TRBV20-1
CDR3 DNA: TGCAGTGCTAGTGTGTCTAGCGGGCAAGAGACCCAGTACTTC
CDR3 protein: CSASVSSGQETQYF

clone size: many
D gene: .
CDR3 length: 14
J gene: TRBJ2-1
V gene: TRBV9
CDR3 DNA: TGTGCCAGCAGCGTTTTGGGACGGGGCAATGAGCAGTTCTTC
CDR3 protein: CASSVLGRGNEQFF

clone size: many
D gene: .
CDR3 length: 13
J gene: TRBJ1-6
V gene: TRBV5-6
CDR3 DNA: TGTGCCAGCAGCTTGCCCAGCAGCCCACCCCTCCACTTT
CDR3 protein: CASSLPSSPPLHF

clone size: .
D gene: .
CDR3 length: 13
J gene: TRBJ1-4
V gene: TRBV30
CDR3 DNA: TGTGCCTGGAGTGACAGGTTCGGTGAAAAACTGTTTTTT
CDR3 protein: CAWSDRFGEKLFF

clone size: many
D gene: .
CDR3 length: 18
J gene: TRBJ1-3
V gene: TRBV4-1
CDR3 DNA: TGCGCCAGCAGCCAAGAAAGCAGGGGCACACCCCGGGGAAACACCATATATTTT
CDR3 protein: CASSQESRGTPRGNTIYF

clone size: many
D gene: .
CDR3 length: 14
J gene: TRBJ2-1
V gene: TRBV29-1
CDR3 DNA: TGCAGCGTTGACCCGGAATACAGCAACAATGAGCAGTTCTTC
CDR3 protein: CSVDPEYSNNEQFF

clone size: many
D gene: TRBD2
CDR3 length: 15
J gene: TRBJ2-3
V gene: TRBV20-1
CDR3 DNA: TGCAGCCCCCTCGGGACTAGCGAGAGCACAGATACGCAGTATTTT
CDR3 protein: CSPLGTSESTDTQYF

clone size: many
D gene: .
CDR3 length: 14
J gene: TRBJ2-1
V gene: TRBV11-2
CDR3 DNA: TGTGCCAGCAGCGTTACCGGGACCTACAATGAGCAGTTCTTC
CDR3 protein: CASSVTGTYNEQFF

clone size: few
D gene: .
CDR3 length: 15
J gene: TRBJ1-6
V gene: TRBV20-1
CDR3 DNA: TGCAGTGCTAGGGGTTCGGGACAAATTAATTCACCCCTCCACTTT
CDR3 protein: CSARGSGQINSPLHF

clone size: many
D gene: TRBD1
CDR3 length: 15
J gene: TRBJ2-1
V gene: TRBV5-1
CDR3 DNA: TGCGCCAGCAGCACGGGACAGGGGAACTACAATGAGCAGTTCTTC
CDR3 protein: CASSTGQGNYNEQFF

clone size: many
D gene: .
CDR3 length: 11
J gene: TRBJ2-1
V gene: TRBV20-1
CDR3 DNA: TGCAGTGCTAGAGGTAACAGTGAGCAGTTCTTC
CDR3 protein: CSARGNSEQFF

clone size: many
D gene: .
CDR3 length: 15
J gene: TRBJ1-4
V gene: TRBV28
CDR3 DNA: TGTGCCAGCAGCCCTATAGCACCCGAGATTGAAAAACTGTTTTTT
CDR3 protein: CASSPIAPEIEKLFF

clone size: many
D gene: TRBD2
CDR3 length: 15
J gene: TRBJ2-1
V gene: TRBV5-1
CDR3 DNA: TGCGCCAGCAGCTTACTAGCGGGAGACTACAATGAGCAGTTCTTC
CDR3 protein: CASSLLAGDYNEQFF

clone size: many
D gene: TRBD1
CDR3 length: 16
J gene: TRBJ1-2
V gene: TRBV4-2
CDR3 DNA: TGTGCCAGCAGCCTTCGGGACAGGGGAACTGACTATGGCTACACCTTC
CDR3 protein: CASSLRDRGTDYGYTF

clone size: many
D gene: .
CDR3 length: 15
J gene: TRBJ1-2
V gene: TRBV20-1
CDR3 DNA: TGCAGTGCTAGTGCCCCGTTTCCCAAGGACTATGGCTACACCTTC
CDR3 protein: CSASAPFPKDYGYTF

clone size: many
D gene: .
CDR3 length: 15
J gene: TRBJ2-3
V gene: TRBV5-1
CDR3 DNA: TGCGCCAGCAGCTTGAACGGGGATCTCACAGATACGCAGTATTTT
CDR3 protein: CASSLNGDLTDTQYF

clone size: .
D gene: .
CDR3 length: 13
J gene: TRBJ2-2
V gene: TRBV21-1
CDR3 DNA: TGTGCCGACAGGGGGCGGTCCACCGGGGAGCTGTTTTTT
CDR3 protein: CADRGRSTGELFF

clone size: .
D gene: .
CDR3 length: 14
J gene: TRBJ1-4
V gene: TRBV6-4
CDR3 DNA: TGTGCCAGCAGTCCCGAGGGGGGTGGCGAAAAACTGTTTTTT
CDR3 protein: CASSPEGGGEKLFF

clone size: many
D gene: .
CDR3 length: 15
J gene: TRBJ2-3
V gene: TRBV5-1
CDR3 DNA: TGCGCCAGCAGCTTGGGAGTGCCAAGCACAGATACGCAGTATTTT
CDR3 protein: CASSLGVPSTDTQYF

clone size: many
D gene: .
CDR3 length: 15
J gene: TRBJ2-2
V gene: TRBV19
CDR3 DNA: TGTGCCAGTACCCTTCAACGACTGGGAGCAGGGGAGCTGTTTTTT
CDR3 protein: CASTLQRLGAGELFF

clone size: many
D gene: TRBD2
CDR3 length: 14
J gene: TRBJ2-7
V gene: TRBV10-3
CDR3 DNA: TGTGCCATCAGTGAGACTAGCGGCTCCTACGAGCAGTACTTC
CDR3 protein: CAISETSGSYEQYF

clone size: many
D gene: TRBD1
CDR3 length: 12
J gene: TRBJ1-2
V gene: TRBV6-2/TRBV6-3
CDR3 DNA: TGTGCCAGCAGTTACGGGACAGGTGGCTACACCTTC
CDR3 protein: CASSYGTGGYTF

clone size: few
D gene: TRBD1
CDR3 length: 13
J gene: TRBJ2-2
V gene: TRBV6-1
CDR3 DNA: TGTGCCAGCAGTCTCAGGGGGCCCGGGGAGCTGTTTTTT
CDR3 protein: CASSLRGPGELFF